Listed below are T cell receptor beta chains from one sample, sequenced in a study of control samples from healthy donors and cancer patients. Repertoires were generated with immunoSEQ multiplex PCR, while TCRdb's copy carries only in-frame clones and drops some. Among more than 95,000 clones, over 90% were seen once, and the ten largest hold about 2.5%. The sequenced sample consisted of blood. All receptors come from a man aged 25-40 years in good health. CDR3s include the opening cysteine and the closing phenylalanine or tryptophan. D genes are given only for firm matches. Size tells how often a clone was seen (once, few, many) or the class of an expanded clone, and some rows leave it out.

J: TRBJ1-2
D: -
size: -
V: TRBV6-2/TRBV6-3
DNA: TGTGCCAGCAGTCTACAGGAGATTCATGGCTACACCTTC
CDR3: CASSLQEIHGYTF

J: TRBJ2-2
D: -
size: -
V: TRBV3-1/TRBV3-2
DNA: TGTGCCAGCAGCCGGTCGGAGACTCACACCCTTCGTGGGGAGCTGTTTTTT
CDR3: CASSRSETHTLRGELFF

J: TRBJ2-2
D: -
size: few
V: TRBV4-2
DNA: TGTGCCAGCAGCCAGGGAGTGGGGGGAAACACCGGGGAGCTGTTTTTT
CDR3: CASSQGVGGNTGELFF

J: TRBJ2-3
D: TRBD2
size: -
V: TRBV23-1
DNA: TGCGCCAGCAGTCAAGGAGCGTTACAGCGGGGGGTTCCCCAACCATATAGCACAGATACGCAGTATTTT
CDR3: CASSQGALQRGVPQPYSTDTQYF

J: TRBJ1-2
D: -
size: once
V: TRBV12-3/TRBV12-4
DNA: TGTGCCAGCAGTTTAGGACAGAACTATGGCTACACCTTC
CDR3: CASSLGQNYGYTF

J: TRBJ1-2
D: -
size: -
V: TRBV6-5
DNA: TGTGCCAGCAGTCGGGGGGAAAACTATGGCTACACCTTC
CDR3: CASSRGENYGYTF

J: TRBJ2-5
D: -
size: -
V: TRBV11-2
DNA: TGTGCCAGCGGGTCGGCGGGACAAGAGACCCAGTACTTC
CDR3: CASGSAGQETQYF

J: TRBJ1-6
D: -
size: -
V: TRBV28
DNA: TGTGCCAGCAGTTCGGGCAGTCGCGATTCACCCCTCCACTTT
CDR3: CASSSGSRDSPLHF

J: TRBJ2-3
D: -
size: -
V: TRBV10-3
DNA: TGTGCCATCAGACCAGGGGCCAGCACAGATACGCAGTATTTT
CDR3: CAIRPGASTDTQYF

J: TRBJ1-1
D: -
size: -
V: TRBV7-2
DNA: TGTGCCAGCAGCTTAAGTATTTACGGGACCACTGAAGCTTTCTTT
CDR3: CASSLSIYGTTEAFF

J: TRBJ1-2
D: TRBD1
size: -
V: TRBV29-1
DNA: TGCAGCGTTCGTGCCGGACAGGGCTATGGCTACACCTTC
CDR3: CSVRAGQGYGYTF

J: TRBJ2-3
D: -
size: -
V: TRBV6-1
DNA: TGTGCCAGCAGCCCCACGGACAGAACGCAGTATTTT
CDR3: CASSPTDRTQYF

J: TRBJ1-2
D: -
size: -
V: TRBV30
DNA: TGTGCCTGGAGTGAAGGCAGCTTAATCTATGGCTACACCTTC
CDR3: CAWSEGSLIYGYTF

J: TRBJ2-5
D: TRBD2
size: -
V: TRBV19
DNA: TGTGCCGTTAGCGGGGGAACCCAAGAGACCCAGTACTTC
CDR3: CAVSGGTQETQYF

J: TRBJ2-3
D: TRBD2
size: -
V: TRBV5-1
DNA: TGCGCCAGCAGCTTGGCTCTAGCGGGGTACACAGATACGCAGTATTTT
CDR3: CASSLALAGYTDTQYF

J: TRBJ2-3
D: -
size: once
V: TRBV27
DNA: TGTGCCAGCAGTCTATCTAGGGATACGCAGTATTTT
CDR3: CASSLSRDTQYF

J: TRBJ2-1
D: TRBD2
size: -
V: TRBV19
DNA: TGTGCCAGTACCCCACCCTGGGCTAGCGGTAACTACAATGAGCAGTTCTTC
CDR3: CASTPPWASGNYNEQFF

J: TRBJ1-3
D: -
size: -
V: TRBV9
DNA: TGTGCCAGCAGCGTACACCACAGGAGCTCTGGAAACACCATATATTTT
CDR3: CASSVHHRSSGNTIYF

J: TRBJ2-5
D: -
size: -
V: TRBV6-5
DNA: TGTGCCACCCGGGCGGGGGCCGGTAAGACCCAGTACTTC
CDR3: CATRAGAGKTQYF

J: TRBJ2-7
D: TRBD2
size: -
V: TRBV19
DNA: TGTGCCAGTAACCCTGGCGGGGGGCCCTACGAGCAGTACTTC
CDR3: CASNPGGGPYEQYF

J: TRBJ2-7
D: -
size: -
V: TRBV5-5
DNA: TGTGCCAGCAGCTTACAGCCCGGGAGCTCCTACGAGCAGTACTTC
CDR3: CASSLQPGSSYEQYF

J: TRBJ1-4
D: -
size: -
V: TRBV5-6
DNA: TGTGCCAGCAGCTTGTCTCCGGGAGCTAATGAAAAACTGTTTTTT
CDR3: CASSLSPGANEKLFF

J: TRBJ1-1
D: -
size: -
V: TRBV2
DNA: TGTGCCAGCAGTGTTAGCTCGAACACTGAAGCTTTCTTT
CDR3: CASSVSSNTEAFF

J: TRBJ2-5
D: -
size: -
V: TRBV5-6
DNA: TGTGCCAGCAGCTACGCTCTCCAAGAGACCCAGTACTTC
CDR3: CASSYALQETQYF

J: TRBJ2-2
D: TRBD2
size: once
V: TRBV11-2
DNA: TGTGCCAGCAGCTTAGGGGTGGCGGGGGGTAACACCGGGGAGCTGTTTTTT
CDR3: CASSLGVAGGNTGELFF

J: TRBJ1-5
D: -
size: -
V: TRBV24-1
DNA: TGTGCCACCAGTGATCCGGATCAGCCCCAGCATTTT
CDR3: CATSDPDQPQHF

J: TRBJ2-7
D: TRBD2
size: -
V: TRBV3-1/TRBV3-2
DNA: TGTGCCAGCAGCCAGGGACTAGCCTCCTACGAGCAGTACTTC
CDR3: CASSQGLASYEQYF

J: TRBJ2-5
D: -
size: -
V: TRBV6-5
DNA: TGTGCCAGCAGAGAAGAGACCCAGTACTTC
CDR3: CASREETQYF

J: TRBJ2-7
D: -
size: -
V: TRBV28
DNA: TGTGCCAGCAGTCTTCCGGGACGAAACTACGAGCAGTACTTC
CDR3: CASSLPGRNYEQYF

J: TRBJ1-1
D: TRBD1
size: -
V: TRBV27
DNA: TGTGCCAGCAGTCTACAGGGGAAATTCGCTGAAGCTTTCTTT
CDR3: CASSLQGKFAEAFF

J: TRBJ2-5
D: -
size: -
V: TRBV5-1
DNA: TGCGCCAGCAGCTTGGAAGTAGGGGAAGAGACCCAGTACTTC
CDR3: CASSLEVGEETQYF

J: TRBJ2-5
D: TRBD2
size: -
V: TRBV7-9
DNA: TGTGCCAGCAGCCCCCCCGGCCTCGGGGGGGAGACCCAGTACTTC
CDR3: CASSPPGLGGETQYF

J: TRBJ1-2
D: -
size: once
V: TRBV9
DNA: TGTGCCAGCAGCGTAGCCGGGGCGCAGGGGGGCTACACCTTC
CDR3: CASSVAGAQGGYTF

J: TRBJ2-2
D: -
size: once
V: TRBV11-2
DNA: TGTGCCAGCAGCAGCCCCTCCCATACCGGGGAGCTGTTTTTT
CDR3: CASSSPSHTGELFF

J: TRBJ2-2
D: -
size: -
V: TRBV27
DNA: TGTGCCAGCAGTTTCAAGGGAACCGGGGAGCTGTTTTTT
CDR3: CASSFKGTGELFF

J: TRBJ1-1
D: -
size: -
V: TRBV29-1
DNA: TGCAGCGCTGATCAGGGTACTGAAGCTTTCTTT
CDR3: CSADQGTEAFF

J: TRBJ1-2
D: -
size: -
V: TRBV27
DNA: TGTGCCAGCAGTCTCAGGGGAGGCTATGGCTACACCTTC
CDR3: CASSLRGGYGYTF

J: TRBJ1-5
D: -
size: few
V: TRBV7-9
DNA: TGTGCCAGCAGCTTTGCTGGGGAGCTCAATCAGCCCCAGCATTTT
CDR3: CASSFAGELNQPQHF

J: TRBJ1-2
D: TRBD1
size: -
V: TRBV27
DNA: TGTGCCAGCAGTTCCCCCGGGACAGGGGAATATGGCTACACCTTC
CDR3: CASSSPGTGEYGYTF

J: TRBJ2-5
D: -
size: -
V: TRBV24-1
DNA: TGTGCCACCAGTGGGCGGCAAGAGACCCAGTACTTC
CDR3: CATSGRQETQYF